The subject of this entry is one T cell receptor (beta chain). The antigen it binds to is not known. Nothing much larger sits one base from this clone, and base qualities are not available. Here V drops 0 bases and J drops 4 bases, and the junction holds 4 bases not matched to any gene. There are 17 amino acids in the CDR3, from cysteine to phenylalanine inclusive. Only the CDR3 DNA is retained, 51 bases long and in frame from the first base. Reading the germline V gene gives CDR1 MGHRA and CDR2 YSYEKL. This entry comes from a study of blood T cells in healthy people across ages (dated by TCRdb to 2013 to 2016). Regarding the complete study: In model experiments, roughly one uniquely barcoded TCR beta cDNA molecule per two T cells was captured by template switching. Age-related changes in TCR beta repertoire diversity were measured in the study by deep sequencing normalized with unique cDNA molecular identifiers. The donors were split into four age groups: young (average about 16 years), middle-aged (more than 35), aged (more than 60) and long-lived (approximately 80). To avoid experimental bias, donors of different ages were distributed randomly across sequencing lanes. For two donors (one aged 18 to 29 and one aged 80 or older), the study analyzed two additional independent replicas of 1 million unique cDNA reads from the same blood draw.

Here is what the overall study found, with its caveats: Compared with the aged group, the long-lived group had more naive CD4+ T cells, fewer expanded clones and increased TCR diversity, suggesting age selection. The CMV infection status of donors was not known, potentially confounding age-related changes in expanded clonotypes. The percentage of naive T cells measured by flow cytometry correlated strongly with observed TCR beta diversity. Observed TCR beta diversity per million T cells fell roughly linearly with age, and a significant reduction was already apparent by age around 40. Because profiling used bulk unsorted PBMCs, naive and antigen-experienced compartments could not be compared conclusively. Estimates of total diversity based on one million sequenced T cells were regarded as lower bounds and as underestimates.

Library generation was performed with 5' RACE. Sequencing was carried out with an Illumina HiSeq 2500. A second roughly 6 to 12 cycle PCR used a sample-barcoded 5' primer and a J-beta primer mix. Each TCR beta cDNA molecule received a unique molecular identifier from a template-switch 5' adaptor carrying 12 random nucleotides. Each sample yielded at least 3 million CDR3-containing paired-end reads. The Mint cDNA synthesis kit, primed by a TRBC-specific oligonucleotide, was used to synthesize first-strand cDNA from all RNA. After uracil-DNA glycosylase treatment, a first 18-cycle PCR used universal primers M1SS and BC2_uni_R on all cDNA. The original pipeline was this. Each sample was normalized by randomly selecting 1 million high-quality reads, each carrying a distinct molecular identifier. Reads sharing molecular identifiers were discarded rather than binned into consensus sequences. MiTCR, with a Q25 quality threshold and the strictest error-elimination algorithm, was used for CDR3 identification, clonotype clustering and error correction. A nonparametric unseen species model using Euler transformation provided a lower-bound estimate of total TCR beta diversity. TCRdb trimmed the raw reads at Q25, called clones with MiXCR and kept productive beta chains. Rows are unified per CDR3 protein, each entry keeping the most common DNA and genes. TCRdb assigned the V and J calls; the authors' analysis was not used. In all, the sample holds about 570,000 distinct CDR3 sequences, and about 26% of those were seen once. The ten largest make up approximately 17% of the sample.

Systemically healthy Caucasian individuals from Russia, 35 to 50 in total and aged about 6 to 90 years, were included as donors. Ten milliliters of peripheral blood were drawn from each donor into EDTA-treated Vacutainer tubes. Ficoll-Paque density-gradient centrifugation was used to isolate PBMCs, with at least 6.5 million obtained per sample. Total RNA, at least 5.5 micrograms per sample, was extracted from PBMCs with Trizol reagent. For every donor, an aliquot of PBMCs went through flow cytometry to measure the percentages of naive CD45RAhigh/CD27high T cells. Rearrangement joined TRBV4-1 to TRBJ2-1; 12 bases in the middle match TRBD2. The sample was blood. This clonotype was sampled from a woman aged 70-85 years in good health. The nucleotide sequence reads TGCGCCAGCAGCCAAGATAGACTAGCGGGGGCTTACAATGAGCAGTTCTTC. Its translation is CASSQDRLAGAYNEQFF.